Sequencing of this T cell receptor beta chain was carried out in a study of early stage breast cancer tumors. In the study overall: Most invasive tumors, about 75% of the 16, were ER+/PR+/HER2-. Study-level findings and limits: Comparing each tissue with blood distinguished tumor from normal in 14 of 16 patients.

Remarks on this clone: The antigen is not known.

Libraries were prepared by immunoSEQ multiplex PCR; TCRdb keeps only in-frame clonotypes and omits some of them. Of nearly 25,000 clones detected, about 70% appear once; the ten largest clones hold about a tenth. Trimming cost V 8 bases and J 8 bases; bases outside gene matches: 13. This CDR3 spans 15 amino acids. Germline CDR1 and CDR2: SGHAT and FQNNGV. This chain joins TRBV11-2 and TRBJ2-2; 8 bases match TRBD2. Sequenced input: breast tumor tissue. This TCR was recovered from a person between 60 and 69 years old with breast cancer. CDR3 DNA sequence: TGTGCCAGCCGCGGAATAGCGGGAATGATAGGGGAGCTGTTTTTT. Protein sequence: CASRGIAGMIGELFF.